This T cell receptor (beta chain) is drawn from a study of T cells in Graves' hyperthyroidism and ophthalmopathy. For the study at large: Staff took peripheral blood when the initial diagnosis was made, before any treatment began.

V lost 7 bases, J lost 0 bases, and 12 bases lay in between. The CDR3 has 13 residues. Germline CDR1 reads SQVTM; CDR2 reads ANQGSEA. TCR beta CDR3 sequences were amplified from RNA transcripts. HTBI primers were the set used in a first-round RT-PCR of the TCR CDR3. TCRdb fed the multiplex PCR reads into MiXCR, producing one record per CDR3 protein. This table holds about 520,000 distinct CDR3 sequences, around 21% found once. The table lists this clonotype with many counts. Uncontrolled infection, other autoimmune disease, pregnancy or lactation excluded patients. Sequenced material: blood. The receptor's source is a man in his late teens or twenties with Graves' hyperthyroidism. The chain is built from TRBV29-1 and TRBJ1-1; D unresolved. The CDR3 is CSATAVMNTEAFF. The CDR3 nucleotides read TGCAGCGCCACGGCCGTCATGAACACTGAAGCTTTCTTT.